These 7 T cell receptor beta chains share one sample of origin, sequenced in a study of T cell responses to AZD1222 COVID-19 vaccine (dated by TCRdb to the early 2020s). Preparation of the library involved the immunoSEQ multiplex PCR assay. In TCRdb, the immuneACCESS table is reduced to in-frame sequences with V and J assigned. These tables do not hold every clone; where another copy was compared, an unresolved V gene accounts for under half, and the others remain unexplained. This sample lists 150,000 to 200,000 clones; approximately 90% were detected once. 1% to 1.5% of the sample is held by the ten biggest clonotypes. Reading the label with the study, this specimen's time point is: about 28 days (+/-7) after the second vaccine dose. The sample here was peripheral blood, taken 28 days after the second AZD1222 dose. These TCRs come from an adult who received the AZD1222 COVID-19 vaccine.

The CDR3 here is CASSRGDTGELFF. The CDR3 DNA reads as TGCGCCAGCAGCCGGGGGGACACCGGGGAGCTGTTTTTT. The J gene is TRBJ2-2, the V gene TRBV5-1, with 7 bases lining up with TRBD2. J lost 3 bases, V lost 4 bases, and 0 bases had no gene match. Germline assignment: CDR1 SGHRS and CDR2 YFSETQ. The length of the CDR3 is 13 residues.

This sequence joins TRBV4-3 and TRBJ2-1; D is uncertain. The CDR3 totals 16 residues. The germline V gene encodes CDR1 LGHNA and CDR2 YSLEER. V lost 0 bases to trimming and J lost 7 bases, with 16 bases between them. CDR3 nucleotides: TGCGCCAGCAGCCAAGATATCCCTCCTCCCCTAAATGAGCAGTTCTTC. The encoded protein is CASSQDIPPPLNEQFF.

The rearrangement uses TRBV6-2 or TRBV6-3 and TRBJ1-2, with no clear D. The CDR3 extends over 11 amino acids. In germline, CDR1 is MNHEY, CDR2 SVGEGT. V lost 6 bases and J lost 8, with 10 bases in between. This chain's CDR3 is CASSEGGGYTF. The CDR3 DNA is TGTGCCAGCAGCGAGGGTGGCGGCTACACCTTC.

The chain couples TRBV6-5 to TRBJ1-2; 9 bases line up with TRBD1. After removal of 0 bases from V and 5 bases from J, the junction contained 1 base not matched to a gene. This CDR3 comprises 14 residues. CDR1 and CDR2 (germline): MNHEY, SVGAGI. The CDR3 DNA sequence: TGTGCCAGCAGTTACTCCGGACAGGGGTATGGCTACACCTTC. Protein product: CASSYSGQGYGYTF.

CDR3 coding DNA: TGTGCCAGTAAAGTAGGGGAGCGTGAAGCTTTCTTT. Its translation is CASKVGEREAFF. The chain couples TRBV19 to TRBJ1-1; tentatively, D is TRBD1 (5 bases). CDR3 size: 12 residues. V was cut by 7 bases and J by 7 bases, with 13 bases left in between. The germline gives CDR1 LNHDA, CDR2 SQIVND (reference sequence).

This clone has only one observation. CDR3 DNA sequence: TGTGCCAGCAGCTTGGCCGGCAGGGGAGGAAATTCACCCCTCCACTTT. Translating gives CASSLAGRGGNSPLHF. This chain connects TRBV5-4 to TRBJ1-6, with D maybe TRBD1 (6 bases). The germline CDR1 and CDR2 sequences are SGHNT and YYREEE (reference sequence). This CDR3 has 16 amino acids. V lost 0 bases to trimming and J lost 7 bases, with 14 bases between them.

The CDR3 is CATSRGSQPQHF. As DNA, the CDR3 is TGTGCCACCAGCAGAGGCAGTCAGCCCCAGCATTTT. This chain uses TRBV15 with TRBJ1-5; D gene unclear. The CDR3 is made up of 12 amino acids. The ends were cut back, 1 base at V and 6 bases at J, with 4 bases in the middle. Germline lookup yields CDR1 LNHNV and CDR2 YYDKDF (reference sequence).